The sequence of this T cell receptor beta chain was determined in a study of neurological immune-mediated disorders. Study-wide results and limits: Expanded clones shared no identical CDR3 amino acid sequences across subjects, which suggested private TCR-beta repertoires in all groups.

TCRdb reprocessed the 5' RACE reads with MiXCR, giving one entry per CDR3 protein. The sample lists under 50,000 distinct CDR3 sequences; around 13% were seen once. This CDR3 has 13 amino acids. Germline CDR1 and CDR2: SGHRS and YFSETQ. The V end lost 3 bases, the J end lost 8 bases, and 9 bases lay between the germline ends. This clonotype was recorded at least ten times. The antigen is undetermined. Stated time point: longitudinal time-point 2. The chain couples TRBV5-1 to TRBJ1-6, with D perhaps TRBD1 (5 bases). This TCR was sampled from a male donor with HTLV-1-associated myelopathy (HAM/TSP). Specimen: PBMCs. The CDR3 DNA reads as TGCGCCAGCAGCTGGGACGGGGATTCACCCCTCCACTTT. Translation: CASSWDGDSPLHF.